A single sample gave rise to the 20 T cell receptor beta chains below, sequenced in a study of low-dose radiotherapy and immunotherapy resistance in tumors. A constant-region primer paired with the V-primer adapter amplified TCRs over approximately 19 PCR cycles. TCRdb analysed the reads with MiXCR anew, one entry per CDR3 protein. This repertoire shows roughly 48,000 distinct CDR3 sequences, 33% found once; its top ten account for under 8.5%. Time point described: after trial treatment. Regarding treatment: LDRT plus nivolumab, ipilimumab, low-dose cyclophosphamide and aspirin (RACIN trial). The input for sequencing was PBMCs, taken after low-dose radiotherapy plus immunotherapy. These receptors all come from a male donor with rectosigmoid adenocarcinoma.

This chain connects TRBV26 to TRBJ1-6. TRBV26 is flagged as a pseudogene. The length of the CDR3 is 15 residues. The CDR3 region has the DNA TGTGCCAGCAGCACGGCGGCACTGTATAATTCACCCCTCCACTTT. It encodes CASSTAALYNSPLHF.

The chain joins TRBV9 to TRBJ2-5, with D hard to call. The V end was cut by 0 bases, the J end by 5 bases, with 8 bases between. The CDR3 loop spans 13 amino acids. CDR1 and CDR2 from the germline V gene are SGDLS and YYNGEE. Here the CDR3 reads CASSVDLSETQYF. The CDR3 coding sequence is TGTGCCAGCAGCGTAGATCTAAGCGAGACCCAGTACTTC.

The CDR3 reads CAWSPRSDTQYF. The CDR3 coding sequence is TGTGCCTGGAGCCCCCGGTCAGATACGCAGTATTTT. The chain carries TRBV30 and TRBJ2-3, with D uncertain. The CDR3 runs to 12 residues. Germline V gene data show CDR1 as GTSNPN and CDR2 as SVGIG (reference sequence). V dropped 3 bases and J dropped 4 bases, with 8 bases sitting between them.

J is TRBJ2-7 and V is TRBV7-2; D remains unclear. The CDR3 is made up of 12 amino acids. V was trimmed by 5 bases and J by 2 bases, leaving 7 bases between them. CDR1 and CDR2 (germline): SGHTA, FQGNSA. CDR3 in amino acids: CASSPSAYEQYF. CDR3 DNA: TGTGCCAGCAGCCCCAGTGCCTACGAGCAGTACTTC.

This clonotype has ten or more counts. The V call is TRBV29-1, the J call TRBJ2-4; tentative D call: TRBD1 (6 bases). Germline V gene sequence: CDR1 SQVTM, CDR2 ANQGSEA. V was clipped by 7 bases and J by 4 bases, with 11 bases between them. This CDR3 contains 12 residues. The CDR3 reads CSGRTVKNIQYF. The CDR3 DNA reads as TGCAGCGGAAGGACAGTTAAAAACATTCAGTACTTC.

This clonotype has at least ten counts. This chain joins TRBV18 and TRBJ2-6; TRBD1 matches at 10 bases. J was trimmed by 0 bases and V by 3 bases; bases with no gene match: 17. Germline values: CDR1 KGHSH, CDR2 LQKENI. This CDR3 is built from 22 residues. The CDR3 spells CASSPLVTGGRFSSSGANVLTF. The CDR3, as DNA: TGTGCCAGCTCACCCCTCGTGACAGGGGGCCGATTCTCAAGCTCTGGGGCCAACGTCCTGACTTTC.

This clonotype appeared many times. The chain links TRBV7-6 to TRBJ2-1; no reliable D call. CDR1 and CDR2 (germline): SGHVS, FNYEAQ. Deletions cut 1 base from V and 0 bases from J, with 7 bases between. The CDR3 contains 15 residues. This chain's CDR3 is CASSLEADSYNEQFF. The CDR3 DNA is TGTGCCAGCAGCTTAGAGGCAGACTCCTACAATGAGCAGTTCTTC.

This clonotype appeared many times. The chain joins TRBV10-3 to TRBJ1-2; the D gene is possibly TRBD1 (5 bases). This CDR3 contains 14 residues. The germline V and J ends were trimmed by 6 bases and 7 bases, with 18 bases remaining between them. The germline gives CDR1 ENHRY, CDR2 SYGVKD. CDR3 in amino acids: CAISRDLPNSGYTF. In DNA form, the CDR3 reads TGTGCCATCAGCCGGGACCTACCTAATAGTGGCTACACCTTC.

This clonotype was counted at least ten times. The chain recombines TRBV25-1 with TRBJ2-6; 8 bases align to TRBD2. This CDR3 comprises 16 residues. CDR1 and CDR2 (germline): MGHDK, SYGVNS. V shed 5 bases and J 0 bases; nucleotides not matched to a gene: 3. CDR3 sequence reads: CASSPGTSSGANVLTF. CDR3 DNA sequence: TGTGCCAGCAGTCCGGGGACTAGCTCTGGGGCCAACGTCCTGACTTTC.

This clonotype is a singleton in its sample. This chain connects TRBV20-1 to TRBJ1-5; TRBD1 is a possible D gene (6 bases). The CDR3 loop spans 13 amino acids. Germline CDR1 is DFQATT and CDR2 is SNEGSKA (reference sequence). V lost 4 bases to trimming and J lost 5 bases, with 12 bases between them. The CDR3 region has the DNA TGCAGTGCTACACAGGGTTTGGATCAGCCCCAGCATTTT. Translating it yields CSATQGLDQPQHF.

This clonotype is medium-sized within its sample. The chain uses TRBV5-4 and TRBJ2-7, with TRBD2 as a possible D gene (6 bases). The CDR3 runs 14 residues. The germline V and J ends were trimmed by 4 bases and 6 bases, with 17 bases remaining between them. CDR1 and CDR2 (germline): SGHNT, YYREEE (reference sequence). The DNA of the CDR3 is TGTGCCAGCAGCCCCCCCCGGGATAGCGGCGAGCAGTACTTC. This sequence encodes CASSPPRDSGEQYF.

Turning to this clonotype: A single base is all that separates this from a far larger clone, so a read error is likely. The rearrangement uses TRBV6-1 and TRBJ1-3; D is unclear. Germline CDR1 MNHNS, CDR2 SASEGT. This CDR3 contains 15 residues. In DNA form, the CDR3 reads TGTGCCATCAGTGAAGGAGGGTACTCTGGAAACACCACATATTTT. This gives the protein CAISEGGYSGNTTYF.

This clonotype was recorded many times. The V call is TRBV20-1, the J call TRBJ1-4, with a possible D match to TRBD1 (6 bases). Germline V gene lookup returns CDR1 DFQATT and CDR2 SNEGSKA (reference sequence). The CDR3 extends over 15 amino acids. The V end lost 6 bases, the J end lost 8 bases, and 22 bases lay between the germline ends. CDR3 in amino acids: CSAQPSAGVYEKLFF. In DNA form, the CDR3 reads TGCAGTGCCCAACCCTCGGCAGGGGTCTACGAAAAACTGTTTTTT.

This clonotype was seen ten or more times. The chain employs TRBV5-1 and TRBJ2-7; 7 nucleotides align to TRBD1. V lost 1 base to trimming and J lost 5 bases; unmatched junction nucleotides: 3. Germline values: CDR1 SGHRS, CDR2 YFSETQ. The CDR3 length is 13 residues. In DNA, the CDR3 is TGCGCCAGCAGCTTGATGACAGGGAACGAGCAGTACTTC. The encoded protein is CASSLMTGNEQYF.

This clonotype was seen ten or more times. J is TRBJ1-5 and V is TRBV6-1, with D possibly being TRBD1 (5 bases). With 1 base removed from V and 3 bases from J, the gap between germline ends came to 10 bases. CDR1 and CDR2 (germline): MNHNS, SASEGT. The CDR3 is made up of 15 amino acids. The CDR3 protein is CASSEGAGTNQPQHF. CDR3 DNA: TGTGCCAGCAGTGAAGGAGCAGGGACCAATCAGCCCCAGCATTTT.

This rearrangement joins TRBV6-1 to TRBJ2-3, with TRBD2 identical over 8 bases. The J segment lost 2 bases and the V segment lost 5 bases, leaving 12 bases of the junction unmatched. The CDR3 extends over 17 amino acids. The germline V gene encodes CDR1 MNHNS and CDR2 SASEGT. The CDR3 reads CASSPPGGGGLTDTQYF. For the CDR3, the DNA is TGTGCCAGCAGTCCCCCGGGGGGGGGAGGCCTCACAGATACGCAGTATTTT.

The chain uses TRBV12-3 or TRBV12-4 and TRBJ2-3; D is unclear. The CDR3 runs to 16 residues. The germline V and J ends were trimmed by 0 bases and 6 bases, with 16 bases remaining between them. The CDR3 spells CASSLALGPLVDTQYF. CDR3 DNA: TGTGCCAGCAGTTTAGCGCTTGGCCCCCTTGTGGATACGCAGTATTTT.

V is TRBV19 and J is TRBJ2-1, with D maybe TRBD2 (6 bases). The CDR3 covers 16 residues. The ends were cut back, 5 bases at V and 0 bases at J, with 14 bases in the middle. Germline loops: CDR1 LNHDA, CDR2 SQIVND (reference sequence). In nucleotides, the CDR3 is TGTGCCAGTAGTCGAGACCCCGGGAGCTCCTACAATGAGCAGTTCTTC. This translates into CASSRDPGSSYNEQFF.

The chain combines TRBV6-1 with TRBJ1-1; weak D call: TRBD1 (5 bases). The CDR3 is made up of 15 amino acids. Germline V gene lookup returns CDR1 MNHNS and CDR2 SASEGT. Between the trimmed V and J ends, which lost 2 bases and 4 bases, there was a span of 14 bases. This CDR3 is CASSEYWDGSTEAFF. CDR3 nucleotide sequence: TGTGCCAGCAGTGAATACTGGGACGGGAGCACTGAAGCTTTCTTT.

About this clonotype: A far larger clone is only one base removed, so a read error is likely. This chain joins TRBV12-3 or TRBV12-4 and TRBJ2-5, with unresolved D. The CDR3 runs 14 residues. Trimming shortened V by 6 bases and J by 11 bases, and 22 bases separated the two germline ends. CDR3 sequence (DNA): TGTGCCAGCAGGGACGTTTCTGGTAGGAATGAGCAGTACTTC. It yields the protein CASRDVSGRNEQYF.